A single sample gave rise to the 2 T cell receptor beta chains below, sequenced in a study of cytomegalovirus exposure and HLA in healthy donors. 13 Jbeta primers and 60 Vbeta primers were used for the PCR. Produced via immunoSEQ multiplex PCR; TCRdb's table is partial and in-frame only. The sample holds under 80,000 clones, around 67% seen once. Input material: PBMCs. These receptor sequences come from a woman in her thirties in good health and CMV-seronegative.

The V gene is TRBV2, the J gene TRBJ2-1; 9 nucleotides align to TRBD2. Germline V gene sequence: CDR1 SNHLY, CDR2 FYNNEI. V trimming: 2 bases; J trimming: 6 bases; junction bases outside the gene matches: 5. This CDR3 is built from 15 residues. This chain's CDR3 is CASSEWRGGSNEQFF. Here the CDR3 DNA reads TGTGCCAGCAGTGAATGGCGGGGGGGGTCCAATGAGCAGTTCTTC.

The gene calls are TRBV5-4 and TRBJ2-5; D gene uncertain. There are 12 residues in the CDR3. The V gene's germline CDR1 is SGHNT and CDR2 YYREEE (reference sequence). V gave up 4 bases and J gave up 5 bases, with 9 bases separating them. The CDR3 DNA reads as TGTGCCAGCAGCCCCGGCAGGGAGACCCAGTACTTC. It yields the protein CASSPGRETQYF.